This is a list of T cell receptor beta chains from one sample in a study of OX40 agonist ivuxolimab in advanced cancers. Sequencing used immunoSEQ multiplex PCR; TCRdb keeps in-frame clones, though not all of them. Here the sample spans 55,000 to 75,000 clones, 81% being singletons. Source: CD4+ or CD8+ T cells sorted from blood, taken in a trial of the OX40 agonist ivuxolimab. These receptors came from an adult with an advanced solid tumor such as melanoma, head and neck, liver or kidney cancer. The CDR3 runs from the conserved cysteine through the conserved F or W. D genes are given only for firm matches. Clone size is stated in some rows and not others, as once, few, many or a class when expanded.

V gene: TRBV19; J gene: TRBJ2-7; clone size: medium-sized; D gene: NA; CDR3 DNA: TGTGCCAGTAGTATTGGAGGGTCCCGCAACTACGAGCAGTACTTC; CDR3 protein: CASSIGGSRNYEQYF
V gene: TRBV11-2; J gene: TRBJ2-7; clone size: NA; D gene: NA; CDR3 DNA: TGTGCCAGCAGCCGCGGGTCCCAACTCTCCTACGAGCAGTACTTC; CDR3 protein: CASSRGSQLSYEQYF
V gene: TRBV6-6; J gene: TRBJ2-3; clone size: NA; D gene: NA; CDR3 DNA: TGTGCCAGCGGGGCCCCAGGGACAGATACGCAGTATTTT; CDR3 protein: CASGAPGTDTQYF
V gene: TRBV6-1; J gene: TRBJ2-7; clone size: NA; D gene: TRBD2; CDR3 DNA: TGTGCCAGCAGTGTCCGTACTAGCGGGGCTATCCCCTACGAGCAGTACTTC; CDR3 protein: CASSVRTSGAIPYEQYF
V gene: TRBV5-4; J gene: TRBJ2-5; clone size: NA; D gene: NA; CDR3 DNA: TGTGCCAGCAGAACGTGGAGGGGGACGGGAACACCCCAAGAGACCCAGTACTTC; CDR3 protein: CASRTWRGTGTPQETQYF
V gene: TRBV18; J gene: TRBJ1-1; clone size: NA; D gene: NA; CDR3 DNA: TGTGCCAGCTCACCACCGAAGACCCAAGCTTTCTTT; CDR3 protein: CASSPPKTQAFF
V gene: TRBV5-6; J gene: TRBJ2-5; clone size: NA; D gene: NA; CDR3 DNA: TGTGCCAGCAGCCAGTCCCAAGAGACCCAGTACTTC; CDR3 protein: CASSQSQETQYF
V gene: TRBV6-5; J gene: TRBJ2-7; clone size: few; D gene: TRBD1; CDR3 DNA: TGTGCCAGCAACGCGGGACAGGGGCGTATCGAGCAGTACTTC; CDR3 protein: CASNAGQGRIEQYF
V gene: TRBV15; J gene: TRBJ1-4; clone size: NA; D gene: NA; CDR3 DNA: TGTGCCACCAGCCAGGGGCTGGAAAAACTGTTTTTT; CDR3 protein: CATSQGLEKLFF
V gene: TRBV5-6; J gene: TRBJ1-1; clone size: NA; D gene: NA; CDR3 DNA: TGTGCCAGCAGCTCTACAGGGCTACCAGAAGCTTTCTTT; CDR3 protein: CASSSTGLPEAFF
V gene: TRBV15; J gene: TRBJ2-4; clone size: once; D gene: NA; CDR3 DNA: TGTGCCACCAGCCGAAGAGAGGGGGGCATTCAGTACTTC; CDR3 protein: CATSRREGGIQYF
V gene: TRBV10-3; J gene: TRBJ2-3; clone size: NA; D gene: NA; CDR3 DNA: TGTGCCATCAGTGAGTCGCCCTCAGATACGCAGTATTTT; CDR3 protein: CAISESPSDTQYF
V gene: TRBV5-4; J gene: TRBJ2-1; clone size: NA; D gene: NA; CDR3 DNA: TGTGCCAGCACCGGCTATAATGAGCAGTTCTTC; CDR3 protein: CASTGYNEQFF
V gene: TRBV2; J gene: TRBJ2-1; clone size: NA; D gene: TRBD2; CDR3 DNA: TGTGCCAGCAGTGCGTCTAGCGGGGGGGCCCTAGGGGAGCAGTTCTTC; CDR3 protein: CASSASSGGALGEQFF